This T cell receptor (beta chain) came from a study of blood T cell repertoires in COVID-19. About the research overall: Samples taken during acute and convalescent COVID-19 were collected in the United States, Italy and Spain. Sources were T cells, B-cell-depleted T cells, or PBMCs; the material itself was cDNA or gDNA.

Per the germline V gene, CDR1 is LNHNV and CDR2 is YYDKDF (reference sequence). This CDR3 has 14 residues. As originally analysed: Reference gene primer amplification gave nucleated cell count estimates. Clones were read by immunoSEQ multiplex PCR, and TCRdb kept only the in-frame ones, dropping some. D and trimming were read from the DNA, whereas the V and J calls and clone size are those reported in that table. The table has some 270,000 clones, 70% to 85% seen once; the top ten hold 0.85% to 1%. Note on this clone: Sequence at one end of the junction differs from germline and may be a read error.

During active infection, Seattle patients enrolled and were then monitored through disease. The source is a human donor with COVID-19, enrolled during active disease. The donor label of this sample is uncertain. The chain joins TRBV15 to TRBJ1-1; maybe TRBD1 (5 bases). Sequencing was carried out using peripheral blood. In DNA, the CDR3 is TGTGCCACCAGCAGAGGGGGGGGGAACCCTGAAGCTTTCTTT. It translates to CATSRGGGNPEAFF.